Listed below are T cell receptor beta chains from one sample, sequenced in a study of TIL therapy for anti-PD-1-resistant metastatic lung cancer. The protocol was immunoSEQ multiplex PCR, while the TCRdb copy is restricted to in-frame clones and leaves out a portion. This table holds about 47,000 clones, 80% to 90% found once. Sample: blood, taken at baseline. Receptors were obtained from a person between 25 and 79 years old with non-small cell lung cancer. Each CDR3 is given with its conserved first and last residue. A D gene is named only where the DNA matches it firmly. Clone size, where shown, is once, few, many, or a class for clones that have expanded.

>TRBV11-1|.|TRBJ2-5|.
TGTGCCAGCAGCTTAGGAGAGACCCAGTACTTC
CASSLGETQYF
>TRBV7-2|.|TRBJ2-1|.
TGTGCCAGCAGCTCCACGAGGAGCTCCTACAATGAGCAGTTCTTC
CASSSTRSSYNEQFF
>TRBV7-3|.|TRBJ1-1|TRBD1
TGTGCCAGCAGCTTAACTTCTACAGGGGGCTCGGAAGCTTTCTTT
CASSLTSTGGSEAFF
>TRBV4-2|.|TRBJ2-1|TRBD2
TGTGCCAGCAGCCAAGTTCAGACTAGCGGGAGGAGTGAGCAGTTCTTC
CASSQVQTSGRSEQFF
>TRBV30|.|TRBJ1-4|.
TGTGCCTGGAGTGTCTGGGGGGGTCCGGATGAAAAACTGTTTTTT
CAWSVWGGPDEKLFF
>TRBV5-6|.|TRBJ2-1|.
TGTGCCAGCAGCTTCAGGGCTCAAAACTACAATGAGCAGTTCTTC
CASSFRAQNYNEQFF
>TRBV10-3|.|TRBJ2-1|.
TGTGCCACTCAACTACCCTCCTACAATGAGCAGTTCTTC
CATQLPSYNEQFF
>TRBV7-2|.|TRBJ2-3|TRBD1
TGTGCCAGCAGCTTTGGGACAGGTCGTAGCACAGATACGCAGTATTTT
CASSFGTGRSTDTQYF
>TRBV7-3|.|TRBJ2-3|TRBD2
TGTGCCAGCAGCCAGGGGACTAGCCATGCAGATACGCAGTATTTT
CASSQGTSHADTQYF
>TRBV19|.|TRBJ2-5|.
TGTGCCAGTAGTATAAGTCAGCGGTACTCGGGCTTAGAGACCCAGTACTTC
CASSISQRYSGLETQYF
>TRBV5-5|.|TRBJ1-1|.
TGTGCCAGCAGCAAGTCAGGGGATCCTAACACTGAAGCTTTCTTT
CASSKSGDPNTEAFF
>TRBV29-1|.|TRBJ1-1|.
TGCAGCGGCGGGACCATCTCCAACACTGAAGCTTTCTTT
CSGGTISNTEAFF
>TRBV11-2|.|TRBJ2-2|TRBD1
TGTGCCAGCAGCGCTATGCGTACAGGGGCCGGGGAGCTGTTTTTT
CASSAMRTGAGELFF
>TRBV30|few|TRBJ2-7|.
TGTGCCTGGAGTAGTCGGGCAGGGGAGCAGTACTTC
CAWSSRAGEQYF
>TRBV19|.|TRBJ1-5|.
TGTGCCAGTAGTATAGACCCGCGGACACGGATCAATCAGCCCCAGCATTTT
CASSIDPRTRINQPQHF
>TRBV6-6|.|TRBJ1-3|.
TGTGCCAGCAGTCCGCTCGAGGGACAAGGAAACACCATATATTTT
CASSPLEGQGNTIYF
>TRBV28|.|TRBJ2-3|TRBD1
TGTGCCACCGCGACAGGGTGGTCCACAGATACGCAGTATTTT
CATATGWSTDTQYF
>TRBV6-5|few|TRBJ2-3|TRBD2
TGTGCCAGCAGTTACACTAGCGGGGGGGCAGATACGCAGTATTTT
CASSYTSGGADTQYF
>TRBV2|.|TRBJ2-7|.
TGTGCCAGCAGTGTGGGGACAAAGTCCTACGAGCAGTACTTC
CASSVGTKSYEQYF
>TRBV28|.|TRBJ2-2|.
TGTGCCAGCAGCCCGGGGGCGCTGGACACCGGGGAGCTGTTTTTT
CASSPGALDTGELFF
>TRBV10-3|.|TRBJ2-7|.
TGTGCCACGGCCCTGACAGACACCTACGAGCAGTACTTC
CATALTDTYEQYF
>TRBV9|.|TRBJ1-6|.
TGTGCCAGCAGCGTAGATATGCAGTCACCCCTCCACTTT
CASSVDMQSPLHF
>TRBV6-5|.|TRBJ1-1|.
TGTGCCAGCAGCCGGGACACCTTGAACACTGAAGCTTTCTTT
CASSRDTLNTEAFF
>TRBV6-1|.|TRBJ1-5|TRBD1
TGTGCCAGCAGTGAAGCATTTAGTACAGGGGCGGGTCAGCCCCAGCATTTT
CASSEAFSTGAGQPQHF
>TRBV4-1|few|TRBJ2-2|TRBD2
TGCGCCAGCAGCCAGATTTACCCGGGACTAGTCCTCCTAAGGGAGCTGTTTTTT
CASSQIYPGLVLLRELFF
>TRBV9|.|TRBJ1-2|.
TGTGCCAGCAGCGTAGACCCCTGGGGAGATAACTATGGCTACACCTTC
CASSVDPWGDNYGYTF
>TRBV18|.|TRBJ2-7|TRBD2
TGTGCCAGCTCAAAATTTGGACTAGCAGGTGACCTTAGCTACGAGCAGTACTTC
CASSKFGLAGDLSYEQYF
>TRBV5-4|once|TRBJ1-1|.
TGTGCCAGCAGCTTGGGGGGTCCCTATACTGAAGCTTTCTTT
CASSLGGPYTEAFF
>TRBV7-2|.|TRBJ2-1|.
TGTGCCAGCAGCCCCCAATTTGGGGGGAATGGGGAGCAGTTCTTC
CASSPQFGGNGEQFF
>TRBV29-1|.|TRBJ2-2|.
TGCAGCGTAACCGGGACAAAGAACACCGGGGAGCTGTTTTTT
CSVTGTKNTGELFF
>TRBV29-1|.|TRBJ1-2|TRBD1
TGCAGCGTTACGACAGGGCACGGGAGCGGCTACACCTTC
CSVTTGHGSGYTF
>TRBV6-5|once|TRBJ1-6|.
TGTGCCAGCAGCTCCTATAATTCACCCCTCCACTTT
CASSSYNSPLHF
>TRBV18|.|TRBJ2-1|TRBD1
TGTGCCAGCGCAGGGACAGGGGGGCGAAATGAGCAGTTCTTC
CASAGTGGRNEQFF
>TRBV5-1|.|TRBJ2-5|.
TGCGCCAGTTCAGAAGGCACTTCGCAAGAGACCCAGTACTTC
CASSEGTSQETQYF
>TRBV9|.|TRBJ2-5|.
TGTGCCAGCAGCGTGACAGTTGTCGGGGAGACCCAGTACTTC
CASSVTVVGETQYF
>TRBV19|.|TRBJ2-5|.
TGTGCCAGTAGTATCGGGTTCCTCAACTTAGAGACCCAGTACTTC
CASSIGFLNLETQYF
>TRBV5-4|.|TRBJ2-5|TRBD1
TGTGCCAGCAGCTTGTCAGGGGGTCTGGCGGAGACCCAGTACTTC
CASSLSGGLAETQYF
>TRBV29-1|.|TRBJ2-3|TRBD1
TGCAGCGTTATCTTCGGACAGGGGACAGATACGCAGTATTTT
CSVIFGQGTDTQYF
>TRBV19|.|TRBJ2-3|.
TGTGCCAGTAGTATGGAGACAGGCCTGCTCGTTACGCAGTATTTT
CASSMETGLLVTQYF
>TRBV6-2/TRBV6-3|.|TRBJ1-6|.
TGTGCCAGCAGCCACCAGCAGGGGAGGTCCTATAATTCACCCCTCCACTTT
CASSHQQGRSYNSPLHF
>TRBV27|.|TRBJ2-7|.
TGTGCCAGCAGTTTTGCCGGGCTGGCGGGACAAAACTACGAGCAGTACTTC
CASSFAGLAGQNYEQYF
>TRBV7-3|few|TRBJ2-2|TRBD1
TGTGCCAGCAGCTTAACGCAGGGGGCGCCTTACGGGGAGCTGTTTTTT
CASSLTQGAPYGELFF
>TRBV28|.|TRBJ1-2|.
TGTGCCAGCAGTTTCGGGCGGCATTCCTATGGCTACACCTTC
CASSFGRHSYGYTF